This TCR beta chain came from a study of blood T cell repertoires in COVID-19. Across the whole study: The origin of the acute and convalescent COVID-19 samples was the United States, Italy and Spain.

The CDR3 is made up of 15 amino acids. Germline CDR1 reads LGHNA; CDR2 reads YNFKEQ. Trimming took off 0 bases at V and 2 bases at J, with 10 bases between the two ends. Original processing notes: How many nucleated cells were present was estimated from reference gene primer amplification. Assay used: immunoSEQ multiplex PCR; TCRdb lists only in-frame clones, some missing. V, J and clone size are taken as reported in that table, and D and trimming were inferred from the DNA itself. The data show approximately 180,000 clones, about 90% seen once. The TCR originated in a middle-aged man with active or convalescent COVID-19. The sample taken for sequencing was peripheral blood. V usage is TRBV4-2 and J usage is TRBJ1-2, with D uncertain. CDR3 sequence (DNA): TGTGCCAGCAGCCAAGATTATTCAGAAAACTATGGCTACACCTTC. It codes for CASSQDYSENYGYTF.